The 18 T cell receptor beta chains below were found in one sample sequenced in a study of OX40 agonist ivuxolimab in advanced cancers. Measured with immunoSEQ multiplex PCR; TCRdb has only the in-frame clones, and not every one. In the table there are tens of thousands of clones, over 80% of which are singletons. The material sequenced was CD4+ or CD8+ T cells sorted from blood, taken in a trial of the OX40 agonist ivuxolimab. These receptors came from an adult with an advanced solid tumor such as melanoma, head and neck, liver or kidney cancer.

J is TRBJ2-2 and V is TRBV19; 7 nucleotides align to TRBD1. The CDR3 is 13 amino acids. Germline-derived CDR1 and CDR2 are LNHDA and SQIVND (reference sequence). V was clipped by 4 bases and J by 6 bases; unmatched bases: 2. Written as DNA, the CDR3 is TGTGCCAGTAGTAAGACAGGGCCCGGGGAGCTGTTTTTT. Its protein is CASSKTGPGELFF.

The J gene is TRBJ2-2, the V gene TRBV5-1; D unresolved. CDR3 size: 13 residues. Between the trimmed V and J ends, which lost 3 bases and 6 bases, there was a span of 9 bases. Germline loops: CDR1 SGHRS, CDR2 YFSETQ. CDR3 sequence: CASSYDRAGELFF. CDR3 in DNA: TGCGCCAGCAGCTACGATCGGGCCGGGGAGCTGTTTTTT.

This clone was detected once. This chain uses TRBV2 with TRBJ2-3, with 12 nucleotides matching TRBD2. This CDR3 region has 16 residues. Germline lookup yields CDR1 SNHLY and CDR2 FYNNEI. With V trimmed by 6 bases and J by 2 bases, 6 bases remained unmatched. CDR3 protein: CASRQLAGGATDTQYF. The CDR3 DNA reads as TGTGCCAGCAGGCAGCTAGCGGGAGGGGCCACAGATACGCAGTATTTT.

The chain combines TRBV6-5 with TRBJ2-2; a possible D gene is TRBD1 (6 bases). Trimming stripped 7 bases from V and 5 bases from J, with 11 bases between. Germline loops: CDR1 MNHEY, CDR2 SVGAGI. The CDR3 contains 13 residues. CDR3 loop: CASTTGRTGELFF. DNA for the CDR3: TGTGCCAGCACCACAGGGAGAACCGGGGAGCTGTTTTTT.

J is TRBJ2-6 and V is TRBV7-9, with D perhaps given as TRBD1 or TRBD2 (5 bases each). The germline gives CDR1 SEHNR, CDR2 FQNEAQ (reference sequence). The CDR3 is made up of 15 amino acids. V lost 2 bases to trimming and J lost 4 bases, with 9 bases between them. CDR3 bases: TGTGCCAGCAGCTTATCAGGGACCGGGGCCAACGTCCTGACTTTC. Protein sequence: CASSLSGTGANVLTF.

This clone was counted a single time. This chain joins TRBV5-4 and TRBJ2-7, with D perhaps matching TRBD2 (5 bases). V lost 6 bases and J lost 6, with 19 bases in between. Germline loops: CDR1 SGHNT, CDR2 YYREEE (reference sequence). CDR3 size: 14 residues. CDR3 protein: CASTSNPALAEQYF. Here the CDR3 DNA reads TGTGCCAGCACCTCCAATCCTGCCCTAGCCGAGCAGTACTTC.

This sequence joins TRBV4-2 and TRBJ2-7; D gene uncertain. The CDR3 length is 16 residues. V dropped 0 bases and J dropped 2 bases, with 14 bases sitting between them. Germline V CDR1 and CDR2: LGHNA, YNFKEQ. Written as DNA, the CDR3 is TGTGCCAGCAGCCAAGATGGGCAGAAGGAACCCTACGAGCAGTACTTC. Protein product: CASSQDGQKEPYEQYF.

The rearrangement links TRBV19 to TRBJ2-7; D is perhaps TRBD1 (5 bases). The CDR3 is 16 amino acids. Germline CDR1 LNHDA, CDR2 SQIVND (reference sequence). Trimming shortened V by 4 bases and J by 5 bases, and 21 bases separated the two germline ends. CDR3 nucleotides: TGTGCCAGTAGTAAACGACAGAATCTCGCCTTGGACGAGCAGTACTTC. This codes for CASSKRQNLALDEQYF.

DNA for the CDR3: TGCGCCAGCAGTGTCGGGACCACAGGGTATCAGCCCCAGCATTTT. This translates into CASSVGTTGYQPQHF. The rearrangement links TRBV10-2 to TRBJ1-5; maybe TRBD1 (6 bases). The CDR3 length is 15 residues. Trimming took 4 bases from V and 5 from J, leaving 15 bases between them. The V gene's germline CDR1 is WSHSY and CDR2 SAAADI.

The CDR3 coding sequence is TGTGCCAGCAGCGTAGGGACAGGGGGCCTCTATGGCTACACCTTC. Encoded protein: CASSVGTGGLYGYTF. This sequence joins TRBV9 and TRBJ1-2; 11 nucleotides agree with TRBD1. With V trimmed by 0 bases and J by 4 bases, 2 bases remained unmatched. The CDR3 runs to 15 residues. Looked up from germline, CDR1 is SGDLS and CDR2 is YYNGEE.

The table lists this clone with a count of one. The chain uses TRBV4-2 and TRBJ1-4, with TRBD1 matching over 8 bases. This CDR3 comprises 16 residues. Trimming at V came to 5 bases and at J to 8 bases, leaving 13 bases not matched to a gene. Germline V gene lookup returns CDR1 LGHNA and CDR2 YNFKEQ. CDR3 coding DNA: TGTGCCAGCAGCACCCGGGACAGGCCTCGAGGAGAAAAACTGTTTTTT. Its translation is CASSTRDRPRGEKLFF.

Only a few counts were recorded for this clone. The V call is TRBV30, the J call TRBJ2-7; 7 positions match TRBD1. Trimming took 5 bases from V and 2 from J; bases not matched to a gene: 6. Germline V gene lookup returns CDR1 GTSNPN and CDR2 SVGIG (reference sequence). The CDR3 is made up of 13 amino acids. CDR3 sequence reads: CAWRLRGTYEQYF. For the CDR3, the DNA is TGTGCCTGGCGCCTCAGGGGGACCTACGAGCAGTACTTC.

The chain links TRBV7-9 to TRBJ2-2; the D gene is possibly TRBD2 (7 bases). This CDR3 region has 14 residues. Germline V gene sequence: CDR1 SEHNR, CDR2 FQNEAQ (reference sequence). Trimming cost V 6 bases and J 7 bases, with 15 bases left between them. Here the CDR3 reads CASRTAGAGGELFF. CDR3 coding DNA: TGTGCCAGCAGGACTGCGGGGGCGGGCGGGGAGCTGTTTTTT.

This clone was recorded a few times. Other DNA sequences from this sample encode an identical CDR3 as well. The chain joins TRBV15 to TRBJ2-3; D not resolved. The germline V and J ends were trimmed by 0 bases and 0 bases, with 7 bases remaining between them. This CDR3 has 15 amino acids. Germline V gene lookup returns CDR1 LNHNV and CDR2 YYDKDF (reference sequence). The CDR3 region is CATSRDLLSTDTQYF. The CDR3 DNA reads as TGTGCCACCAGCAGAGATCTTCTTAGCACAGATACGCAGTATTTT.

In nucleotides, the CDR3 is TGTGCCAGCAGTGAAAGGGGGTACAGGGGTGATGGCTACACCTTC. Translating gives CASSERGYRGDGYTF. V usage is TRBV6-1 and J usage is TRBJ1-2, with 7 bases aligning to TRBD1. The CDR3 is 15 residues long. Unmatched junction bases numbered 9, after V lost 2 bases and J lost 6 bases. CDR1 is MNHNS and CDR2 is SASEGT in the germline V gene.

J is TRBJ2-3 and V is TRBV6-5, with unresolved D. V was pared by 6 bases and J by 0 bases, with 13 bases between. The CDR3 loop spans 15 amino acids. Germline V gene data show CDR1 as MNHEY and CDR2 as SVGAGI. CDR3 sequence (DNA): TGTGCCAGCAGCCCCGTCGTTGGTAGCACAGATACGCAGTATTTT. Protein product: CASSPVVGSTDTQYF.

This clone was detected a few times. The gene calls are TRBV7-9 and TRBJ2-7; tentatively, D is TRBD2 (6 bases). This CDR3 has 12 amino acids. Germline V gene lookup returns CDR1 SEHNR and CDR2 FQNEAQ (reference sequence). V was shortened by 3 bases and J by 6 bases, with 9 bases between the two germline ends. The CDR3 sequence is CASSFGDSEQYF. CDR3 nucleotides: TGTGCCAGCAGCTTCGGGGACTCCGAGCAGTACTTC.

The chain links TRBV7-3 to TRBJ1-2; D uncertain. The CDR3 covers 13 residues. Germline loops: CDR1 SGHTA, CDR2 FQGTGA. Trimming removed 5 bases from V and 4 bases from J, with 11 bases in between. In nucleotides, the CDR3 is TGTGCCAGCAGCGGGGAAGTTGGCTATGGCTACACCTTC. Translation gives CASSGEVGYGYTF.